This is a list of T cell receptor beta chains from one sample in a study of a mutant IDH1 vaccine in newly diagnosed glioma. Sequencing was performed with immunoSEQ multiplex PCR; in TCRdb, only in-frame clones are kept and a portion is missing. The table shows roughly 50,000 clones, with 80% to 90% occurring only once. These TCRs' antigens remain unknown. Sequencing was performed on PBMCs, taken from a glioma patient whose treatment included an IDH1 peptide vaccine. Receptor source: a woman between 40 and 50 years old with glioma. Some clones in this sample may be carry-over from other donors' samples. Both conserved end residues are part of each CDR3. The D gene is left open where the match is weak. Clone size, where shown, is once, few, many, or a class for clones that have expanded.

DNA,CDR3,size,length,J,D,V
TGTGCCAGCAGTTCCAGGGCTAAGATGTTGGATGAGCAGTTCTTC,CASSSRAKMLDEQFF,-,15,TRBJ2-1,-,TRBV27
TGTGCCAGTAGCCCGACAGGGAACTATGGCTACACCTTC,CASSPTGNYGYTF,-,13,TRBJ1-2,TRBD1,TRBV19
TGTGCCAGCAGTTACCGCCGGTGGGGGGAGAATACTGAAGCTTTCTTT,CASSYRRWGENTEAFF,-,16,TRBJ1-1,-,TRBV6-5
TGCGCCAGCAGCCAAGAGACAGGGGGCGATCAGCCCCAGCATTTT,CASSQETGGDQPQHF,-,15,TRBJ1-5,TRBD1,TRBV4-1
TGCGCCAGCAGCCCACAAGTATATTTCCGGGACAGTTTACATGGGGAGACCCAGTACTTC,CASSPQVYFRDSLHGETQYF,-,20,TRBJ2-5,TRBD1,TRBV4-3
TGTGCCAGCAGCCAGGGGGCGAGGGTAATGGCCGAGCAGTACTTC,CASSQGARVMAEQYF,-,15,TRBJ2-7,TRBD1,TRBV6-5
TGTGCCAGTAGTTTTGGGACAGAGGCGGGCTACGAGCAGTACTTC,CASSFGTEAGYEQYF,-,15,TRBJ2-7,TRBD1,TRBV19
TGTGCCAGCAGCCCCCGACTTTTCTCCTACAATGAGCAGTTCTTC,CASSPRLFSYNEQFF,-,15,TRBJ2-1,-,TRBV14
TGTGCCTCCGGGACAGGGGGCTTTTATGGCTACACCTTC,CASGTGGFYGYTF,-,13,TRBJ1-2,TRBD1,TRBV2
TGTGCCAGCAGCCCCCCGGGGCTGGGCTACACCTTC,CASSPPGLGYTF,-,12,TRBJ1-2,-,TRBV9
TGTGCCAGCAGCTTAGCCGGAGGGGGCCCTAACTATGGCTACACCTTC,CASSLAGGGPNYGYTF,-,16,TRBJ1-2,TRBD1,TRBV7-2
TGTGCCAGCAGCTCCCCGACAGGGTCTGGAAACACCATATATTTT,CASSSPTGSGNTIYF,once,15,TRBJ1-3,TRBD1,TRBV6-6
TGTGCCAGCTCTCTCGCGGGGGGTTTCAATGAGCAGTTCTTC,CASSLAGGFNEQFF,-,14,TRBJ2-1,TRBD2,TRBV6-1
TGTGCCACCAGCAGAGATAGGTGGGACTATGGCTACACCTTC,CATSRDRWDYGYTF,-,14,TRBJ1-2,-,TRBV15
TGTGCCAGCACCCACTCCGGGGAGCAGTACTTC,CASTHSGEQYF,-,11,TRBJ2-7,-,TRBV6-5
TGTGCCATCAGCGACTCCAGGGATCTTGGCTACACCTTC,CAISDSRDLGYTF,-,13,TRBJ1-2,-,TRBV10-3
TGTGCCAGTAGTATTCTTGGAGGAAATCCCTATGGCTACACCTTC,CASSILGGNPYGYTF,-,15,TRBJ1-2,-,TRBV19
TGTGCCAGCAGCCAGTTTAAGGGGACGTCGAGGGAGCAGTACTTC,CASSQFKGTSREQYF,-,15,TRBJ2-7,-,TRBV7-8
TGTGCCAGCAGCCCACAATCACCTCGAGGCTACACCTTC,CASSPQSPRGYTF,-,13,TRBJ1-2,-,TRBV2
TGTGCCAGCTCCCCCGTTGGCTCTGGGGCCAACGTCCTGACTTTC,CASSPVGSGANVLTF,-,15,TRBJ2-6,-,TRBV18
TGTGCCAGCAGCTTGTGGGCAGGGTTATACACAGATACGCAGTATTTT,CASSLWAGLYTDTQYF,-,16,TRBJ2-3,-,TRBV5-6
TGCAGCGTTGAACTCGGCGGGGGGAGGAATGAGCAGTTCTTC,CSVELGGGRNEQFF,-,14,TRBJ2-1,TRBD2,TRBV29-1
TGTGCCAGCAGCTCCCGGGCCTTCGACATAAACACTGAAGCTTTCTTT,CASSSRAFDINTEAFF,few,16,TRBJ1-1,-,TRBV7-2
TGCGCCAGCAGCTTGGTGTCTGGCGGAACCTACGAGCAGTACTTC,CASSLVSGGTYEQYF,once,15,TRBJ2-7,-,TRBV5-1
TGTGCCAGTAGTATGGCGGCAGGGGGCTTTCCCTACGAGCAGTACTTC,CASSMAAGGFPYEQYF,-,16,TRBJ2-7,TRBD1,TRBV19
TGTGCCATCAGTGAGTTTAACACTGAAGCTTTCTTT,CAISEFNTEAFF,few,12,TRBJ1-1,-,TRBV10-3
TGTGCCAGCAGCCCGATCGGGCAGGGGGGCACTGAAGCTTTCTTT,CASSPIGQGGTEAFF,-,15,TRBJ1-1,TRBD1,TRBV5-4
TGTGCCAGCAGCCCCGTCGCGGGGGGCGGGTCAGGCTCCTACGAGCAGTACTTC,CASSPVAGGGSGSYEQYF,-,18,TRBJ2-7,TRBD2,TRBV9
TGTGCCAGCAGCGTAGTCACTAGCGGGGGGGGGTATGAGCAGTTCTTC,CASSVVTSGGGYEQFF,-,16,TRBJ2-1,TRBD2,TRBV9
TGCGCCAGCAGCCACGGACAGGGCGGCACAGATACGCAGTATTTT,CASSHGQGGTDTQYF,-,15,TRBJ2-3,TRBD1,TRBV4-1
TGTGCCAGCAGCCCCCGACAGAATCAGCCCCAGCATTTT,CASSPRQNQPQHF,-,13,TRBJ1-5,-,TRBV11-2
TGTGCCAGTAAAGGTCTGGGGGAGAACACTGAAGCTTTCTTT,CASKGLGENTEAFF,few,14,TRBJ1-1,-,TRBV19